This T cell receptor (beta chain) was sequenced in a study of blood T cells in healthy people across ages. Alongside a J-beta primer mix, a sample-barcoded 5' primer served in a second PCR lasting roughly 7 to 11 cycles. Each CDR3 protein is one row after TCRdb ran MiXCR on the 5' RACE reads. The table records 750,000 to 950,000 distinct CDR3 sequences, around 24% of them present only once. The sample was also linked to a second study, of T cells of mothers and their children. That paper states: Related pairs of mothers and children showed slightly higher, non-significant overlap versus unrelated pairs.

Source material: blood. This TCR was sampled from a boy aged 10-17 years in good health.

The CDR3 protein is CASSRPGNEKLFF. CDR3 DNA: TGTGCCAGCAGCCGGCCCGGCAATGAAAAACTGTTTTTT. This sequence joins TRBV6-5 and TRBJ1-4; D is undetermined. The CDR3 spans 13 residues. Between the trimmed V and J ends, which lost 6 bases and 5 bases, there was a span of 10 bases. Germline V gene data show CDR1 as MNHEY and CDR2 as SVGAGI.